This TCR beta chain derives from a study of T cell responses to AZD1222 COVID-19 vaccine (dated by TCRdb to the early 2020s). Regarding the study in general: TCR sequencing was performed for about 240 trial participants, of whom around 210 were given two doses of AZD1222 and about 25 were given two doses of MenACWY control vaccine. Enrollment into the trials was organized by age into subgroups of 18-55, 56-69 and 70-plus years, and those subgroups contained about 160, 30 and 59 TCR-sequenced participants, respectively. Paper-wide results and their limitations: A significant rise in spike-specific TCR breadth and depth was observed after two AZD1222 doses relative to day 0 and relative to MenACWY recipients. The 56-69-year group was small, and its depth increase did not reach significance, likely because of low power. Most participants were white British and females outnumbered males, and the authors suggested that clonal diversity may have been underestimated. Reportedly, close to half of the unique spike-specific TCRs recognized epitopes lying outside the regions that are mutated in the B.1.351 and B.1.1.7 variants. The whole spike protein was spanned by vaccine-associated CD4 TCRs, and dominant responses were seen in regions 160-218 and 743-854. Conclusions about previously exposed vaccinees are limited, since just six AZD1222 recipients were seropositive for SARS-CoV-2 at baseline. No day 14 peak-response samples were available, so repertoires were characterized only after the peak T cell response.

This clone was seen just once. The clone's antigen remains unknown. No much larger clonotype is one base removed from it; base qualities were not supplied. The CDR3 goes from the cysteine to the phenylalanine over 18 residues. Here the CDR3 DNA is all that survives: 54 bases in frame from base 1. Trimming takes 4 bases off V and 4 bases off J; junction bases not matched to a gene: 13. For CDR1 and CDR2, the germline V gene lists KGHSH and LQKENI. The CDR3 regions of human TCRbeta chains were subjected to immunosequencing. Concerning the study's data processing: Repertoire TCRs were checked for matches against a reference library of SARS-CoV-2-specific TCRs that had been generated using the MIRA antigen-specificity platform. Breadth was defined as the fraction of unique TCRs that were SARS-CoV-2-associated, and depth was defined as the fraction of total T cells that were SARS-CoV-2-associated. Using the MIRA data, every spike-specific TCR was mapped to the spike region that the TCR reacted to and assigned to either a CD4 or a CD8 class. Log10-transformed breadth and depth values were compared by one-way ANOVA with Sidak's multiple comparisons tests. TCRdb's version of the immuneACCESS table is confined to in-frame rearrangements and falls short of the full clone set. An unresolved V gene accounts for under half of the shortfall where checked; the remainder is of unknown origin. V, J and clone size are those of that table, while D and trimming were read from the DNA. The sample table holds about 97,000 clones, of which more than 75% were seen once. The ten largest clones add up to roughly 10% of the sample.

The time point label for this specimen denotes: about 28 days (+/-7) after the second vaccine dose. Because spike-specific TCR depth and breadth did not differ between the two schedules, AZD1222 recipients who got a second dose at roughly 4 weeks were pooled with those who got a second dose at roughly 12 weeks. The vaccinee samples were drawn from two UK trials, COV001 and COV002, one of which was a single-blind randomized controlled phase 2/3 trial testing AZD1222 (ChAdOx1 nCoV-19) in healthy adults. Trial participant PBMC samples were collected at day 0 and day 28 after the second dose for TCRbeta chain sequencing.

The TCR comes from an adult who received the AZD1222 COVID-19 vaccine. The chain is encoded by TRBV18 joined to TRBJ2-1; 10 junctional bases match TRBD1. The sequenced sample was peripheral blood, obtained 28 days after the second AZD1222 dose. The nucleotide sequence reads as follows: TGTGCCAGCTCACTTGGGCTAGGACAGGGGGAAGGATACAATGAGCAGTTCTTC. It translates to CASSLGLGQGEGYNEQFF.